The entry below gives a single T cell receptor beta chain sequence along with its context. In its sample, this clone was seen once. Which antigen it targets is not known. Base-call qualities are not available, and no considerably larger clone is one nucleotide away. The sample is drawn from a study of shared clonotypes between healthy human individuals (dated by TCRdb to 2018 to 2020). Concerning the study at large: The cohort included three men and a couple of women between 18 and 49 years of age. For each donor, three plates each were used for CD4 naive and CD4 memory, two plates were used for CD8 naive, and one plate was used for CD8 memory. The study deeply sequenced blood TCR repertoires of five healthy adults to estimate repertoire size and the extent of clonotype sharing between individuals. Libraries were prepared and TCR repertoires were sequenced by different laboratories using diverse techniques, in order to increase sequencing depth and limit assay-specific biases. Between about 0.85 and 8.9 billion PBMCs per donor were obtained by leukapheresis.

Trimming at the junction amounts to 6 bases on V and 5 bases on J, and the germline ends lie 22 bases apart. The germline V gene encodes CDR1 MNHEY and CDR2 SMNVEV (reference sequence). The cysteine opens and the phenylalanine closes a CDR3 of 16 amino acids. The sequence is cut down to CDR3 DNA, 48 bases in frame from base 1. TCR CDR3 regions were amplified from genomic DNA by multiplex PCR using the deep immunoSEQ assay. Extracted genomic DNA from each cell subset was spread evenly across all wells of several immunoSEQ 96-well plates, with each plate serving as a replicate. For sorted subsets, each replicate PCR was loaded with 200 ng genomic DNA, equivalent to about 30,000 T cell genomes. Purified libraries were quantified with a Qubit 3.0 fluorometer, sized on a Bioanalyzer 2100, and re-quantified with the KAPA Library Quantification kit. A separate single-read 150-cycle Illumina NextSeq 550 flow cell was used to sequence each immunoSEQ 96-well plate. In the original analysis: Because the immunoSEQ output included only junctional sequences and no quality scores, the filtering could not be the same as the filtering used for full-length reads. Sequences were annotated with PyIR, a Python wrapper for IgBLAST v1.9, and V/J genes and CDR3 were assigned using IMGT germline references. Reads with weak V/J assignments (E-value above 1e-6), missing CDR3, stop codons, out-of-frame junctions, or ambiguous translated residues were removed. A V3J clonotype was defined by an identical inferred V gene, J gene, and CDR3 amino acid sequence. The percentage overlap between two repertoires was calculated by dividing the number of shared unique clonotypes by the size of the smaller repertoire. Richness of each repertoire was evaluated using RTK rarefaction, the Chao1 estimator, and Recon v2.1 estimates of unobserved clonotypes. Generation probabilities for all TCRbeta clonotypes obtained by the gDNA method from several donors were computed using OLGA. TCRdb stores this immuneACCESS table with in-frame sequences only. Part of the clones is absent; in the studies checked, under half of the shortfall reflects unresolved V genes, and no reason is known for the rest. The DNA gave D and trimming, while V, J and clone size come from that table. Across this sample there are approximately 2,200,000 clones, with 85% to 95% seen only once. The ten largest clonotypes hold 1.7% of the sample.

Points the paper makes about the study in general: Because the study included a small number of donors, the genetic and exposure-history diversity represented was limited. Naive subsets generally had larger estimated clonotype richness than memory subsets. Only blood was sampled, and tissue TCR repertoires likely differ from those in blood. When a handful of donors were compared, the shared fraction of clonotypes was 5% to 6.5% for naive CD4, roughly 3.4% for naive CD8, more than 2% for memory CD4, and 0.4% for memory CD8. Incomplete sequencing was indicated by rarefaction of sorted-subset datasets, despite the large sequencing depth. Compared with non-shared clonotypes, clonotypes shared by all four sorted-subset donors had higher generation probabilities. Based on pairwise subsampling, the degree of clonotype sharing among donors was expected to be affected by sequencing depth.

For the CD8 naive samples, CD45RO-negative cells were positively selected for CCR7, yielding a CD45RA+CCR7+ population from which TemRA cells were excluded. Healthy HIV-negative adults with no recently reported acute infections or vaccinations were included as donors. All donors were Caucasian adults living in Nashville, Tennessee, USA. Blood was obtained by leukapheresis, after which PBMCs were separated by Ficoll-Histopaque density gradient centrifugation and cryopreserved in liquid nitrogen vapor phase. Analytical flow cytometry was used to check the purity and quantity of each magnetically sorted T cell population. Each sorted fraction had its genomic DNA isolated and then quantified by UV absorbance on a Nanodrop 2000c.

The rearranged chain carries TRBV27 and TRBJ1-1, and TRBD1 may be the D gene, going by 5 matching bases. The sample taken for sequencing was naive CD8+ T cells from PBMCs. The cell subset or site label, read with the paper, signifies: CD45RA+CCR7+. This sequence was found in a man aged 18-30 years in good health. Some clones in this sample may be carry-over from other donors' samples. The CDR3 in this case is CASRLRGLDRETEAFF. In nucleotide form, the sequence is TGTGCCAGCAGACTTAGGGGATTGGATCGTGAGACTGAAGCTTTCTTT.